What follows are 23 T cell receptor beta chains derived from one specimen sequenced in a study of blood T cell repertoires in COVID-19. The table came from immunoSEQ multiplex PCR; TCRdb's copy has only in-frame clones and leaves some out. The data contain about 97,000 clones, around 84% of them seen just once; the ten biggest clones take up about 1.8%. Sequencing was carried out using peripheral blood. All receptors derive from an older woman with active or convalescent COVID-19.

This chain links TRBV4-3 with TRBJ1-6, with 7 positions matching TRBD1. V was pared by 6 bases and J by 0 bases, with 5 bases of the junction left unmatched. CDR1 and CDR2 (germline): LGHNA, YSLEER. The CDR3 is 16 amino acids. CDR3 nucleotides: TGCGCCAGCAGGCAACAGGGGAGCTCCTATAATTCACCCCTCCACTTT. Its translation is CASRQQGSSYNSPLHF.

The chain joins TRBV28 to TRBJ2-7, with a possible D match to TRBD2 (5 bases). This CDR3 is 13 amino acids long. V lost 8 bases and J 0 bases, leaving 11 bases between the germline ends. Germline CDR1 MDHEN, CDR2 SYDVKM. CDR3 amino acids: CASLAHHSYEQYF. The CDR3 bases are TGTGCCAGCTTAGCGCACCACTCCTACGAGCAGTACTTC.

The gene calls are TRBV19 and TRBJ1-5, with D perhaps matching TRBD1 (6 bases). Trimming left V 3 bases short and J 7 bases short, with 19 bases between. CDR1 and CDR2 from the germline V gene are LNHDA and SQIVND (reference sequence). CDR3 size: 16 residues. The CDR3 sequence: CASSIMPGGRVQPQHF. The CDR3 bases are TGTGCCAGTAGTATTATGCCGGGGGGCCGAGTACAGCCCCAGCATTTT.

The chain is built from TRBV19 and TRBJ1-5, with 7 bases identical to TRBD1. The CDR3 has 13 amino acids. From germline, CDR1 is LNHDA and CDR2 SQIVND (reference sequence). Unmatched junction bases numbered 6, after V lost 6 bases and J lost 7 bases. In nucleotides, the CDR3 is TGTGCCAGTAGAGACAGGGTCCACCAGCCCCAGCATTTT. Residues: CASRDRVHQPQHF. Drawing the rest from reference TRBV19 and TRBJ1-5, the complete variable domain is DGGITQSPKYLFRKEGQNVTLSCEQNLNHDAMYWYRQDPGQGLRLIYYSQIVNDFQKGDIAEGYSVSREKKESFPLTVTSAQKNPTAFYLCASRDRVHQPQHFGDGTRLSIL.

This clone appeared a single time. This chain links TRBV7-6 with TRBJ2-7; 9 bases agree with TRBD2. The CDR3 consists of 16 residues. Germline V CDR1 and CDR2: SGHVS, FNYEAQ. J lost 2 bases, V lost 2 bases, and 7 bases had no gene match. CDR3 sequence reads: CASSLIQAGGPYEQYF. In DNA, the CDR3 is TGTGCCAGCAGCTTAATACAAGCGGGGGGACCCTACGAGCAGTACTTC.

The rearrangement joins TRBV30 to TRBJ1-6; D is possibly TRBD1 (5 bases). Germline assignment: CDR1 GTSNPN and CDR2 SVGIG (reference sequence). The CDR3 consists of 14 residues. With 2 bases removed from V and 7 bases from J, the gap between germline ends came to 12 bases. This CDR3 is CAWSQIRGNSPLHF. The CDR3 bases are TGTGCCTGGAGTCAAATAAGGGGAAATTCACCCCTCCACTTT.

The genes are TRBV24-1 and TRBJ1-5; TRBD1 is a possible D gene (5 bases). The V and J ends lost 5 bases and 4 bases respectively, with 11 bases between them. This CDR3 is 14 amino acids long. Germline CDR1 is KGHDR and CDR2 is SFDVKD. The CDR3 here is CATSARQRNQPQHF. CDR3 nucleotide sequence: TGTGCCACCAGTGCAAGACAGAGGAATCAGCCCCAGCATTTT.

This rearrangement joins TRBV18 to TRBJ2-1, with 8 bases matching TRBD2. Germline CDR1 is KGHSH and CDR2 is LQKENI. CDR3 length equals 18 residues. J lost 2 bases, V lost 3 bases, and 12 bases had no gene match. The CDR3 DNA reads TGTGCCAGCTCACCGCTAGAAAACTTTAGCGGGACCTACAATGAGCAGTTCTTC. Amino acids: CASSPLENFSGTYNEQFF.

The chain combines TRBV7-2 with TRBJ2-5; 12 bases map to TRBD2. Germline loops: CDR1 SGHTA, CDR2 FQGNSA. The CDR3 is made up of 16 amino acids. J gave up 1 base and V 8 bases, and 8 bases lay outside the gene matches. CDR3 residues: CASGLGLAGPQETQYF. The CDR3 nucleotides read TGTGCCAGCGGACTAGGACTAGCGGGGCCCCAAGAGACCCAGTACTTC.

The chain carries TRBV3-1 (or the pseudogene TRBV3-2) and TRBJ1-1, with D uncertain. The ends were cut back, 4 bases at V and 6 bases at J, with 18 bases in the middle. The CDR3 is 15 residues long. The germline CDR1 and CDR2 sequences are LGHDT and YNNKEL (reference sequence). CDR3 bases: TGTGCCAGCAGCCTCCGGGGTCCTGAACAAGCTGAAGCTTTCTTT. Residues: CASSLRGPEQAEAFF.

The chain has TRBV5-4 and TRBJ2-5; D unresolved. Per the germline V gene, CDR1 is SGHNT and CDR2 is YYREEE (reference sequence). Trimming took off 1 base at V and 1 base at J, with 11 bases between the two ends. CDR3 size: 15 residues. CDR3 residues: CASSLNSYSQETQYF. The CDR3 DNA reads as TGTGCCAGCAGCTTGAATTCGTACAGCCAAGAGACCCAGTACTTC. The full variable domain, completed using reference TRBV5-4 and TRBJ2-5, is ETGVTQSPTHLIKTRGQQVTLRCSSQSGHNTVSWYQQALGQGPQFIFQYYREEENGRGNFPPRFSGLQFPNYSSELNVNALELDDSALYLCASSLNSYSQETQYFGPGTRLLVL.

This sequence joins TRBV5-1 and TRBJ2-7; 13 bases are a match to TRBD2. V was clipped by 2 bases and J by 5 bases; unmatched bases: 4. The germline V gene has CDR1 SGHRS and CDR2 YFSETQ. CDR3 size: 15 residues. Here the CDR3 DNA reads TGCGCCAGCAGCTTTGGACTAGCGGGAGTCAACGAGCAGTACTTC. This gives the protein CASSFGLAGVNEQYF.

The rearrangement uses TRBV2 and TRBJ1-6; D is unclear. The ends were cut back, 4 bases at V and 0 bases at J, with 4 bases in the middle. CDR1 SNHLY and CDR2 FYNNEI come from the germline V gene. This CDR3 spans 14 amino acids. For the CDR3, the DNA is TGTGCCAGCAGTGCCAGCTCCTATAATTCACCCCTCCACTTT. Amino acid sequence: CASSASSYNSPLHF.

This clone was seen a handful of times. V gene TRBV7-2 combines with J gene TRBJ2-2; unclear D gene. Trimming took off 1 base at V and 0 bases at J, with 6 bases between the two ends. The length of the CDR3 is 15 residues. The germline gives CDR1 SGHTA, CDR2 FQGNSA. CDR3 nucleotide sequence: TGTGCCAGCAGCTTAGGAGGTACGAACACCGGGGAGCTGTTTTTT. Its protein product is CASSLGGTNTGELFF.

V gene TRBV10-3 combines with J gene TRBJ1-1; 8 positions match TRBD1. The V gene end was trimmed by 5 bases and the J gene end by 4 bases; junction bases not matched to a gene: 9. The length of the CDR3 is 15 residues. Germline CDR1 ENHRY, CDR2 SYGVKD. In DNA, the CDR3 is TGTGCCATCAGTCCTTCGACAGGGGAGTTCACTGAAGCTTTCTTT. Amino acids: CAISPSTGEFTEAFF.

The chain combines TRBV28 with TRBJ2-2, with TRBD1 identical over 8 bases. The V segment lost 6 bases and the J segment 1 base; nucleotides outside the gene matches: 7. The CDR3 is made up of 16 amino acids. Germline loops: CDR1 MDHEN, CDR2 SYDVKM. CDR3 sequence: CASRGGGTGNTGELFF. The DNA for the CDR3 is TGTGCCAGCAGGGGAGGCGGGACAGGGAACACCGGGGAGCTGTTTTTT.

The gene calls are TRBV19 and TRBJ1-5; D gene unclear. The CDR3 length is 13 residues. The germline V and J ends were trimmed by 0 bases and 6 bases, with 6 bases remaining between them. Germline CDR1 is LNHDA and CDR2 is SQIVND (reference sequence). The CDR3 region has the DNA TGTGCCAGTAGTATAGATCTAAGTCAGCCCCAGCATTTT. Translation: CASSIDLSQPQHF.

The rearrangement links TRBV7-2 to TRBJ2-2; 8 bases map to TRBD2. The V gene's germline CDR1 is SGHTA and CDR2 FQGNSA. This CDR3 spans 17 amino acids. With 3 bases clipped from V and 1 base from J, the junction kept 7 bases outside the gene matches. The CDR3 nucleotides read TGTGCCAGCAGCTTCCCTTTAGCGGGGAGGAACACCGGGGAGCTGTTTTTT. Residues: CASSFPLAGRNTGELFF.

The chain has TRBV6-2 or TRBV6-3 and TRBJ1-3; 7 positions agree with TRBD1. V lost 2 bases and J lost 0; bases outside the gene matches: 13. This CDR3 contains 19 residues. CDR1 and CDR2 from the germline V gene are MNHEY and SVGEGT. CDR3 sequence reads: CASSYATRDRRGSGNTIYF. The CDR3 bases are TGTGCCAGCAGTTACGCGACACGGGACAGAAGAGGCTCTGGAAACACCATATATTTT.

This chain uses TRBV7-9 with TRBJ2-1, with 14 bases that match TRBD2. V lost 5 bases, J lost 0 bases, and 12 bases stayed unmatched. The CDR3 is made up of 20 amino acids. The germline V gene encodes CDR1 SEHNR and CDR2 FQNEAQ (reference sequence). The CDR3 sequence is CASSKEPGLAGVFSYNEQFF. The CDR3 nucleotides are TGTGCCAGCAGCAAAGAACCGGGACTAGCGGGGGTCTTCTCCTACAATGAGCAGTTCTTC.

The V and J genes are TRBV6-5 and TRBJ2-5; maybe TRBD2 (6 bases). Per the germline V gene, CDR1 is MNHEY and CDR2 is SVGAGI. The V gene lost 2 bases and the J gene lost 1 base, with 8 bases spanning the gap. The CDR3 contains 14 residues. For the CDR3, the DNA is TGTGCCAGCAGTTACCACGGGGGCCAAGAGACCCAGTACTTC. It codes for CASSYHGGQETQYF.

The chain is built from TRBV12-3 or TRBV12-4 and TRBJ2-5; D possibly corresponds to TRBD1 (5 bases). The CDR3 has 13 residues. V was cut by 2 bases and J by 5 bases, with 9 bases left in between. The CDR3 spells CASSLNPGETQYF. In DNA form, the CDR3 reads TGTGCCAGCAGTTTAAATCCAGGGGAGACCCAGTACTTC.

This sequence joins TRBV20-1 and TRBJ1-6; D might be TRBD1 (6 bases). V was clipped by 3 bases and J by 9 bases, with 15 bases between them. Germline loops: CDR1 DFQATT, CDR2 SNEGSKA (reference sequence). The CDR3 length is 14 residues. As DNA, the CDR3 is TGCAGTGCTAGTCCCCAGGGGCACCTTTCACCCCTCCACTTT. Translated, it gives CSASPQGHLSPLHF.